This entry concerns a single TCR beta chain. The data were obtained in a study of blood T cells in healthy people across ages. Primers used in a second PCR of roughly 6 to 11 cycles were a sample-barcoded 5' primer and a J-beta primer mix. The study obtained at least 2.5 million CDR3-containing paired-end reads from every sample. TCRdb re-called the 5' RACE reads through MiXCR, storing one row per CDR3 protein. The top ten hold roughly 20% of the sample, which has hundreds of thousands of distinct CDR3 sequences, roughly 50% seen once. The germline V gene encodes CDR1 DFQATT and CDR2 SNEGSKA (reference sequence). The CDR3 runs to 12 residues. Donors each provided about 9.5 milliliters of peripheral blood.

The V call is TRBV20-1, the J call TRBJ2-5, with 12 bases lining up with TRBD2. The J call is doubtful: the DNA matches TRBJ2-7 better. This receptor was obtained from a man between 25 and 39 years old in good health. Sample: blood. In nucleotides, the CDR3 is TGCAGCGAGCCGGGACTAGCGGGCGAGCAGTACTTC. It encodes CSEPGLAGEQYF.